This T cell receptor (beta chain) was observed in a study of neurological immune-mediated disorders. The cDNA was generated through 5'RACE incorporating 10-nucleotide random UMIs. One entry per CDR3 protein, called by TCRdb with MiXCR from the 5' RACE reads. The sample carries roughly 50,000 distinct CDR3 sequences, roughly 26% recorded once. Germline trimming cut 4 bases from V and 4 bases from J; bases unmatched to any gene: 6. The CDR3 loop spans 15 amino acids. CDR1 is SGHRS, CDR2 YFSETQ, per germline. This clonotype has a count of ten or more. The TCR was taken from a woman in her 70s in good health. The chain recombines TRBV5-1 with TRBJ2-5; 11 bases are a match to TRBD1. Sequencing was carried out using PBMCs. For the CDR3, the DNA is TGCGCCAGCAGCCCCGGACAGGGGGCAGGAGAGACCCAGTACTTC. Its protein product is CASSPGQGAGETQYF. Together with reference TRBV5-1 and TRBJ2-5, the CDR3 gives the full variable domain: KAGVTQTPRYLIKTRGQQVTLSCSPISGHRSVSWYQQTPGQGLQFLFEYFSETQRNKGNFPGRFSGRQFSNSRSEMNVSTLELGDSALYLCASSPGQGAGETQYFGPGTRLLVL.